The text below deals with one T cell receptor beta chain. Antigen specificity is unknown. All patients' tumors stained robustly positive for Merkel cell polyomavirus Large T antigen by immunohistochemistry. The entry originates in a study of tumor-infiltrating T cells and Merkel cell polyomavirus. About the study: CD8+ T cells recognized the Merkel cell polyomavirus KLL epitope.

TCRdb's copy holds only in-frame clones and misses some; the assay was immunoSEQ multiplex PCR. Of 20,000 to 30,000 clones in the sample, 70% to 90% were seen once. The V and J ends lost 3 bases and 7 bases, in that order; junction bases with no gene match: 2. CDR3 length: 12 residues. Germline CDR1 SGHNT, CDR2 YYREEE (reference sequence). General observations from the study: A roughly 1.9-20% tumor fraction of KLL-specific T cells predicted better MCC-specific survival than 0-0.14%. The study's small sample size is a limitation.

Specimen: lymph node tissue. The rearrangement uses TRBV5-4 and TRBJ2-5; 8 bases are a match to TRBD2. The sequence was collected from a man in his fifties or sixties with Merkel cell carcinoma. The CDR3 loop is CASSYAGGTQYF. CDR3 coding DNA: TGTGCCAGCAGCTACGCGGGAGGGACCCAGTACTTC.